These 25 T cell receptor beta chains came from one sample sequenced in a study of regulatory T cells in long-lasting Graves disease. Time point specified: persistent/refractory GD, antithyroid drugs over 5 years with positive TRAb. RNA extracted from PBMCs served as the sequencing template. The TCR beta library used iRepertoire HTBI primers with Arm-PCR amplification of CDR3. TCRdb used MiXCR to reprocess the multiplex PCR reads, holding one entry per CDR3 protein. The sample records approximately 400,000 distinct CDR3 sequences, around 20% being singletons. The material was peripheral blood mononuclear cells (PBMCs), obtained when the disease was refractory, from a patient treated with antithyroid drugs. Receptor source: a female donor with Graves disease.

The chain combines TRBV19 with TRBJ2-4, with 15 bases aligning to TRBD2. The V and J ends lost 5 bases and 6 bases, in that order; junction bases with no gene match: 5. This CDR3 region has 16 residues. The V gene's germline CDR1 is LNHDA and CDR2 SQIVND (reference sequence). CDR3 residues: CASSPGTSGRINIQYF. The CDR3 DNA is TGTGCCAGTAGTCCTGGGACTAGCGGGAGGATAAACATTCAGTACTTC.

V usage is TRBV19 and J usage is TRBJ2-2; D gene unclear. CDR3 size: 14 residues. Germline assignment: CDR1 LNHDA and CDR2 SQIVND (reference sequence). With 6 bases removed from V and 1 base from J, the gap between germline ends came to 9 bases. The CDR3 sequence is CASSVGVNTGELFF. DNA for the CDR3: TGTGCCAGTAGCGTTGGGGTGAACACCGGGGAGCTGTTTTTT.

This chain joins TRBV19 and TRBJ1-5; D is perhaps TRBD1 (6 bases). Trimming left V 8 bases short and J 6 bases short, with 20 bases between. This CDR3 spans 15 amino acids. Germline V lookup: CDR1 LNHDA, CDR2 SQIVND (reference sequence). As DNA, the CDR3 is TGTGCCAGTTCCATACAGGGTTTCCTCAGTCAGCCCCAGCATTTT. Its translation: CASSIQGFLSQPQHF.

In the case of this clonotype: This sequence is one base from a far larger clone and is likely a read error. This chain connects TRBV7-2 to TRBJ2-7; D is ambiguous. The CDR3 is 13 amino acids. Trimming left V 6 bases short and J 3 bases short, with 12 bases between. Germline V gene lookup returns CDR1 SGHTA and CDR2 FQGNSA. The CDR3 loop reads CASSGRHGYEQYF. CDR3 in DNA: TGTGCCAGCAGTGGAAGGCACGGCTACGAGCAGTACTTC. Full variable domain (remainder filled in from reference TRBV7-2 and TRBJ2-7): GAGVSQSPSNKVTEKGKDVELRCDPISGHTALYWYRQSLGQGLEFLIYFQGNSAPDKSGLPSDRFSAERTGGSVSTLTIQRTQQEDSAVYLCASSGRHGYEQYFGPGTRLTVT.

The chain combines TRBV12-3 or TRBV12-4 with TRBJ2-5, with 11 bases that match TRBD1. Unmatched junction bases numbered 7, after V lost 6 bases and J lost 1 base. This CDR3 contains 16 residues. The CDR3: CASRGGTGGLQETQYF. The CDR3, as DNA: TGTGCCAGCAGGGGGGGGACAGGGGGTCTCCAAGAGACCCAGTACTTC.

The genes are TRBV29-1 and TRBJ1-2; no definite D call. The V end was cut by 4 bases, the J end by 8 bases, with 14 bases between. Germline CDR1 reads SQVTM; CDR2 reads ANQGSEA. The CDR3 consists of 12 residues. CDR3 loop: CSVVGQPLGYTF. The DNA of the CDR3 is TGCAGCGTTGTAGGGCAGCCCCTAGGCTACACCTTC.

This clonotype was detected many times. The V and J genes are TRBV5-1 and TRBJ1-1; D not resolved. The length of the CDR3 is 14 residues. Germline loops: CDR1 SGHRS, CDR2 YFSETQ. Between the trimmed V and J ends, which lost 4 bases and 3 bases, there was a span of 13 bases. The CDR3 DNA sequence: TGCGCCAGCAGCCCTCAATCCCCCGACACTGAAGCTTTCTTT. Amino acids: CASSPQSPDTEAFF.

There are a few counts of this clonotype. This chain uses TRBV7-8 with TRBJ2-7; D ambiguous. Trimming left V 0 bases short and J 7 bases short, with 7 bases between. The CDR3 has 12 residues. Germline V gives CDR1 SGHVS, CDR2 FQNEAQ. CDR3 DNA sequence: TGTGCCAGCAGCTTAGCGGTTCGTGAGCAGTACTTC. Amino acids: CASSLAVREQYF. The full variable domain, its missing parts supplied by reference TRBV7-8 and TRBJ2-7, is GAGVSQSPRYKVAKRGQDVALRCDPISGHVSLFWYQQALGQGPEFLTYFQNEAQLDKSGLPSDRFFAERPEGSVSTLKIQRTQQEDSAVYLCASSLAVREQYFGPGTRLTVT.

This clonotype was observed at least ten times. The V and J genes are TRBV2 and TRBJ1-2, with D uncertain. The CDR3 runs 15 residues. The V gene's germline CDR1 is SNHLY and CDR2 FYNNEI. V shed 2 bases and J shed 3 bases, with 13 bases lying between them. The CDR3 loop is CASSEYPSSDYGYTF. CDR3 coding DNA: TGTGCCAGCAGTGAATATCCGAGTTCGGACTATGGCTACACCTTC.

This clonotype was counted only a few times. V is TRBV11-1 and J is TRBJ1-1; perhaps TRBD1 as D (5 bases). With 5 bases removed from V and 0 bases from J, the gap between germline ends came to 13 bases. Germline V CDR1 and CDR2: SGHAT, FQDESV (reference sequence). This CDR3 region has 15 residues. The CDR3: CASSPRPGVNTEAFF. CDR3 DNA: TGTGCCAGCAGCCCCCGTCCGGGGGTGAACACTGAAGCTTTCTTT.

The sample holds many counts of this clonotype. This chain's CDR3 is CASNDLGAGNTEAFF. The CDR3 bases are TGTGCCAGCAACGACCTTGGGGCAGGGAACACTGAAGCTTTCTTT. The chain uses TRBV7-2 and TRBJ1-1; D is possibly TRBD1 (5 bases). Germline V gives CDR1 SGHTA, CDR2 FQGNSA. CDR3 length: 15 residues. Trimming took off 7 bases at V and 1 base at J, with 16 bases between the two ends.

This clonotype was detected many times. J is TRBJ1-2 and V is TRBV28; D gene uncertain. Trimming stripped 1 base from V and 4 bases from J, with 16 bases between. The CDR3 totals 16 residues. Germline loops: CDR1 MDHEN, CDR2 SYDVKM. CDR3 nucleotides: TGTGCCAGCAGTTTATCGTCCGGGGTTGATCTCTATGGCTACACCTTC. Residues: CASSLSSGVDLYGYTF.

Turning to this clonotype: Since a much larger clone is just one base distant, this may be a read error. The chain couples TRBV5-6 to TRBJ2-5; D might be TRBD1 (6 bases). Deletions cut 7 bases from V and 1 base from J, with 11 bases between. This CDR3 region has 13 residues. CDR1 is SGHDT and CDR2 is YYEEEE in the germline V gene. The CDR3 DNA sequence: TGTGCCAGCGGCAGGGGCGGCCAAGAGACCCAGTACTTC. Its protein is CASGRGGQETQYF.

This clonotype was picked up many times. This chain joins TRBV29-1 and TRBJ1-2; 7 positions match TRBD1. CDR3 length: 14 residues. Germline CDR1 reads SQVTM; CDR2 reads ANQGSEA. V was clipped by 3 bases and J by 0 bases; unmatched bases: 4. The CDR3 DNA reads TGCAGCGTTGACCCGACAGGGTCTAACTATGGCTACACCTTC. This gives the protein CSVDPTGSNYGYTF. The variable domain in full, with the rest retrieved from reference TRBV29-1 and TRBJ1-2, is SAVISQKPSRDICQRGTSLTIQCQVDSQVTMMFWYRQQPGQSLTLIATANQGSEATYESGFVIDKFPISRPNLTFSTLTVSNMSPEDSSIYLCSVDPTGSNYGYTFGSGTRLTVV.

V usage is TRBV2 and J usage is TRBJ2-1; D is uncertain. Germline V gene data show CDR1 as SNHLY and CDR2 as FYNNEI. V lost 5 bases and J lost 0, with 5 bases in between. This CDR3 is 13 amino acids long. The CDR3 loop is CASSSSSYNEQFF. For the CDR3, the DNA is TGTGCCAGCAGTAGCTCCTCCTACAATGAGCAGTTCTTC.

This clonotype turned up a few times. This sequence joins TRBV19 and TRBJ1-5, with 9 bases identical to TRBD1. The CDR3 is 16 amino acids. J lost 4 bases, V lost 2 bases, and 6 bases had no gene match. CDR1 LNHDA and CDR2 SQIVND come from the germline V gene (reference sequence). In DNA, the CDR3 is TGTGCCAGTAGTATACGGGGACAGGGACATAATCAGCCCCAGCATTTT. Its protein is CASSIRGQGHNQPQHF.

This clonotype was observed many times. The chain links TRBV12-3 or TRBV12-4 to TRBJ1-4, with D possibly TRBD1 on 5 matching bases. The CDR3 has 16 residues. Trimming removed 6 bases from V and 3 bases from J, with 17 bases in between. The CDR3 here is CASSNPLTGPNEKLFF. The CDR3 bases are TGTGCCAGCAGCAATCCCCTTACAGGACCTAATGAAAAACTGTTTTTT.

This clonotype was seen many times. The CDR3 bases are TGTGCCAGCAGTTTCCCCCCACATTCGAACACTGAAGCTTTCTTT. This translates into CASSFPPHSNTEAFF. This chain links TRBV28 with TRBJ1-1; D ambiguous. Trimming took off 3 bases at V and 1 base at J, with 12 bases between the two ends. Germline CDR1 is MDHEN and CDR2 is SYDVKM. This CDR3 has 15 amino acids.

This clonotype was recorded once. V is TRBV25-1 and J is TRBJ2-7; tentative D call: TRBD1 (6 bases). Germline loops: CDR1 MGHDK, CDR2 SYGVNS. The CDR3 totals 14 residues. Trimming left V 1 base short and J 2 bases short, with 9 bases between. This CDR3 reads CASSESGQTYEQYF. The CDR3 nucleotides read TGTGCCAGCAGTGAATCCGGACAGACCTACGAGCAGTACTTC.

There are many counts of this clonotype. V usage is TRBV2 and J usage is TRBJ2-7, with D hard to call. Germline loops: CDR1 SNHLY, CDR2 FYNNEI. This CDR3 has 12 residues. Trimming pared 11 bases from V and 0 bases from J, leaving 11 bases between. The CDR3, as DNA: TGTGCCCTCAGGCAGAGCTCCTACGAGCAGTACTTC. Residues: CALRQSSYEQYF.

This chain uses TRBV24-1 with TRBJ1-2; the match to TRBD1 covers 9 bases. Germline values: CDR1 KGHDR, CDR2 SFDVKD. Trimming removed 3 bases from V and 8 bases from J; junction bases left unmatched: 3. CDR3 size: 13 residues. The CDR3 here is CATSDNRGRGYTF. The CDR3 DNA sequence: TGTGCCACCAGTGATAACAGGGGGCGAGGCTACACCTTC.

There are many counts of this clonotype. This chain links TRBV6-1 with TRBJ1-2; 11 nucleotides align to TRBD1. In germline, CDR1 is MNHNS, CDR2 SASEGT. The CDR3 spans 12 residues. Losses at the gene ends were 10 bases for V and 5 bases for J; bases not matched to a gene: 3. CDR3 loop: CATRDRGYGYTF. The CDR3 region has the DNA TGTGCCACCCGGGACAGGGGGTATGGCTACACCTTC.

The J gene is TRBJ2-7, the V gene TRBV3-1, with D possibly being TRBD2 (5 bases). V gave up 4 bases and J gave up 7 bases, with 11 bases separating them. In germline, CDR1 is LGHDT, CDR2 YNNKEL (reference sequence). CDR3 size: 12 residues. The CDR3 bases are TGTGCCAGCAGCCTCCGGACTGGAGAGCAGTACTTC. It specifies CASSLRTGEQYF.

This clonotype occurred many times. The V gene is TRBV6-1, the J gene TRBJ2-5; the D is unclear. The V gene's germline CDR1 is MNHNS and CDR2 SASEGT. V was cut by 3 bases and J by 5 bases, with 13 bases left in between. The CDR3 is made up of 14 amino acids. The CDR3: CASSDGGFEETQYF. The DNA for the CDR3 is TGTGCCAGCAGTGATGGTGGGTTTGAGGAGACCCAGTACTTC.

This clonotype has a handful of counts. CDR3 DNA sequence: TGCGCCAGCAGTGAAGGGACAGGACCGATTACCTACGAGCAGTACTTC. This gives the protein CASSEGTGPITYEQYF. This chain uses TRBV10-2 with TRBJ2-7; 8 bases map to TRBD1. J was trimmed by 2 bases and V by 3 bases; bases with no gene match: 9. This CDR3 is built from 16 residues. Germline V lookup: CDR1 WSHSY, CDR2 SAAADI.